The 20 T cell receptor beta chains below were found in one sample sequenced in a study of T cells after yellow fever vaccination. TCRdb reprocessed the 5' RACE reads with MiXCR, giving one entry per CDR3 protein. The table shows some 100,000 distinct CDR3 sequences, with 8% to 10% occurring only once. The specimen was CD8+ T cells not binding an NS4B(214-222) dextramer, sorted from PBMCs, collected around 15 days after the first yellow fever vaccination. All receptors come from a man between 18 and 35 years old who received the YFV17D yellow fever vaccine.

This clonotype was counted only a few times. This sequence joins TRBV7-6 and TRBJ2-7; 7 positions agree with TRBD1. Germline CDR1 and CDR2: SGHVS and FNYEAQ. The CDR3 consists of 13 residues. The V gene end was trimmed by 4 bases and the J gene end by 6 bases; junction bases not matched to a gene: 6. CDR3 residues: CASSYTGAGEQYV. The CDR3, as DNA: TGTGCCAGCAGCTACACAGGGGCTGGCGAGCAGTACGTC.

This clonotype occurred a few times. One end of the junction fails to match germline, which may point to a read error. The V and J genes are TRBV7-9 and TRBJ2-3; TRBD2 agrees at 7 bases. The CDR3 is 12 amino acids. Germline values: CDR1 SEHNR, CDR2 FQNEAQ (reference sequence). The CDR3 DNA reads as TGTGCCAGCAGCATAGCGGGTTTTGGTCAGTATTTT. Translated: CASSIAGFGQYF.

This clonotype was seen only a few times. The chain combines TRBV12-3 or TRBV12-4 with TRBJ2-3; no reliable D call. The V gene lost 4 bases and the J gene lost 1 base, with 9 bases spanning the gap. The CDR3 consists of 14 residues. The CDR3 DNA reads TGTGCCAGCAGTTCCCGTAGGGGCACAGATACGCAGTATTTT. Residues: CASSSRRGTDTQYF.

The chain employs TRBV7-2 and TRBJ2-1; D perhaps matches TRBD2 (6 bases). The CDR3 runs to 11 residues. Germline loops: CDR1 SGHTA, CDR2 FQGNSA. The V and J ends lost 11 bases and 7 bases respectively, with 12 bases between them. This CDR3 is CAQQEGNEQFF. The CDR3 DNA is TGTGCCCAACAGGAGGGTAATGAGCAGTTCTTC.

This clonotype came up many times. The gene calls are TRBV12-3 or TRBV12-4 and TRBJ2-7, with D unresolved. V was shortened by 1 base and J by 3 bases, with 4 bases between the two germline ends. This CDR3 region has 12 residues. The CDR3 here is CASSLDSYEQYF. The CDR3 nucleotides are TGTGCCAGCAGTTTAGACAGCTACGAGCAGTACTTC.

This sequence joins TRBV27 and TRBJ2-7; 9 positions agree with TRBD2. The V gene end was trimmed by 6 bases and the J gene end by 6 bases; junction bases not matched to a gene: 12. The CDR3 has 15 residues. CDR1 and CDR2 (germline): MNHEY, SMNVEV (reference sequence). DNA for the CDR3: TGTGCCAGCAGCCTTACTGGGCGGGGGGGCGTCGAGCAGTACTTC. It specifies CASSLTGRGGVEQYF.

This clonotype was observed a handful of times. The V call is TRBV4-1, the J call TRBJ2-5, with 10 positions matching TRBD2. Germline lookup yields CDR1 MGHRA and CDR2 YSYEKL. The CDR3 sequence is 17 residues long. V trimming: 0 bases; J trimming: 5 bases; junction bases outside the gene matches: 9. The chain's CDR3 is CASSQDPLAGAGETQYF. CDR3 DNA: TGCGCCAGCAGCCAAGACCCCCTAGCGGGGGCCGGGGAGACCCAGTACTTC.

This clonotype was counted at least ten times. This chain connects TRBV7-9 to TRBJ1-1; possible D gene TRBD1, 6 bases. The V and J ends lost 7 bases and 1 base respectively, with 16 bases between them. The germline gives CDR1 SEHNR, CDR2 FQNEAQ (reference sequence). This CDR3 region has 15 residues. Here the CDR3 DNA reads TGTGCCAGCATCAACAGAGGACAGCAGAACACTGAAGCTTTCTTT. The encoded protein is CASINRGQQNTEAFF.

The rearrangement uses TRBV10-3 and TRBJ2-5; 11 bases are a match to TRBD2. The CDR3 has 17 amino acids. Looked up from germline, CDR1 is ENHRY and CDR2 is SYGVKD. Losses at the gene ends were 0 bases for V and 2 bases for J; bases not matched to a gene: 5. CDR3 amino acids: CAISESLAGGLQETQYF. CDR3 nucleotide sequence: TGTGCCATCAGTGAGTCGCTAGCGGGGGGACTGCAAGAGACCCAGTACTTC.

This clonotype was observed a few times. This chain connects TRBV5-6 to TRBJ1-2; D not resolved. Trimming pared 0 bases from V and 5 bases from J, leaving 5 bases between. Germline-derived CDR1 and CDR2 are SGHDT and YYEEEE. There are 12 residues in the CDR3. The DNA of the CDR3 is TGTGCCAGCAGCTTGGTCGGATATGGCTACACCTTC. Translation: CASSLVGYGYTF.

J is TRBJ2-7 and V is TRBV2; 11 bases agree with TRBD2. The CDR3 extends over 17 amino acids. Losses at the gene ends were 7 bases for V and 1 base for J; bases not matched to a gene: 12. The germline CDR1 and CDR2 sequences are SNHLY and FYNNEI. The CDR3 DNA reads TGTGCCAGCAACCCCGGCTGGGCTAGCGGGGGGTCCTACGAGCAGTACGTC. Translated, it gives CASNPGWASGGSYEQYV.

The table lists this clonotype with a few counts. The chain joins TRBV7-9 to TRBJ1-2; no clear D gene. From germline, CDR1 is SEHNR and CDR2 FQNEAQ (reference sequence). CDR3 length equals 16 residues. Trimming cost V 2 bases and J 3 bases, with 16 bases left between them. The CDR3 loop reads CASSLSFREPYYGYTF. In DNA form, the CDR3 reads TGTGCCAGCAGCTTAAGCTTTCGGGAACCGTACTATGGCTACACCTTC.

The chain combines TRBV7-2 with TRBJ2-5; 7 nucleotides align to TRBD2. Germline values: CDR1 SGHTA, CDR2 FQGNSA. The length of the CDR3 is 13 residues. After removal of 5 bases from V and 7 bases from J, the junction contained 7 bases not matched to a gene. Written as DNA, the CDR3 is TGTGCCAGCAGCCTTGTGGGCGGGGGGACCCAGTACTTC. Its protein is CASSLVGGGTQYF. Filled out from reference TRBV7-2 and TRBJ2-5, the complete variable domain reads GAGVSQSPSNKVTEKGKDVELRCDPISGHTALYWYRQSLGQGLEFLIYFQGNSAPDKSGLPSDRFSAERTGGSVSTLTIQRTQQEDSAVYLCASSLVGGGTQYFGPGTRLLVL.

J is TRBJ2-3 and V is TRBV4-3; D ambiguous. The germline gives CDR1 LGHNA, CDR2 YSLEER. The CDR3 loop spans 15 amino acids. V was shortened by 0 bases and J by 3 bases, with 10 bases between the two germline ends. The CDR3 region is CASSQDLDGTDTQYF. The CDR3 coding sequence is TGCGCCAGCAGCCAAGATCTGGACGGGACAGATACGCAGTATTTT.

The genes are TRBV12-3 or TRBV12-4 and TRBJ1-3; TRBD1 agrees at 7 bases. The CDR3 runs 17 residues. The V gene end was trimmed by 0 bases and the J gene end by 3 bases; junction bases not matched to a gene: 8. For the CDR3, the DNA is TGTGCCAGCAGTTTAGCCAGGGGGAGAGCGGATGGAAACACCATATATTTT. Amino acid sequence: CASSLARGRADGNTIYF.

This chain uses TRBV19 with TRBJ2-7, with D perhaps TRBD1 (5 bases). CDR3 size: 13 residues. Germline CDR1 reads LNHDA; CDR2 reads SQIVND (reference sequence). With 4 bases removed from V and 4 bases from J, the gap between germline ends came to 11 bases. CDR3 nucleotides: TGTGCCAGTAGTACCTTCGACAGTTACGAGCAGTACTTC. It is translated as CASSTFDSYEQYF.

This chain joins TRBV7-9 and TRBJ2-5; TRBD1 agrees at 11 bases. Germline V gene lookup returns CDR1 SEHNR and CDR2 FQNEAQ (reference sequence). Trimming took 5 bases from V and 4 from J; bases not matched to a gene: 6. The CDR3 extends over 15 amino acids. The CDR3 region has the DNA TGTGCCAGCAGCGAAACAGGGACAGGGGGAGAGACCCAGTACTTC. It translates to CASSETGTGGETQYF.

Here the CDR3 DNA reads TGTGCCAGCAGCGACCTAGCGGGGGGCACCGGGGAGCTGTTTTTT. Its protein product is CASSDLAGGTGELFF. The chain is built from TRBV5-4 and TRBJ2-2, with 11 bases aligning to TRBD2. CDR1 SGHNT and CDR2 YYREEE come from the germline V gene (reference sequence). V lost 4 bases to trimming and J lost 4 bases; unmatched junction nucleotides: 3. There are 15 residues in the CDR3.

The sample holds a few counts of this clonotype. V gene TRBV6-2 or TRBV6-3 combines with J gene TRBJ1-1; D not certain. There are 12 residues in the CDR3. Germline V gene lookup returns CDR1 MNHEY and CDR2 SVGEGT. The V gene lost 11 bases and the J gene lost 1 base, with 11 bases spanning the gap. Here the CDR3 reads CAGSDGNTEAFF. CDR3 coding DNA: TGTGCCGGATCGGACGGGAACACTGAAGCTTTCTTT.

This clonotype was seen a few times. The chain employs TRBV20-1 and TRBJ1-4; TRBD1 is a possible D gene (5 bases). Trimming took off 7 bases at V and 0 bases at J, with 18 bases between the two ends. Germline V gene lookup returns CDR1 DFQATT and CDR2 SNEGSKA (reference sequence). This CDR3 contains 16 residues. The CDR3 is CSGKGRPRSTNEKLFF. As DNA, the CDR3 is TGCAGTGGGAAGGGACGCCCACGGTCAACTAATGAAAAACTGTTTTTT.